Below, 29 T cell receptor beta chains from the same sample are listed, as sequenced in a study of T cell responses to AZD1222 COVID-19 vaccine. Repertoires were generated with immunoSEQ multiplex PCR, while TCRdb's copy carries only in-frame clones and drops some. This table holds 100,000 or so clones, more than 75% found once. Here the sequenced sample was peripheral blood, taken on day 0 of AZD1222 vaccination. The receptor set was obtained from an adult in good health.

V and J are TRBV5-1 and TRBJ2-2; 7 nucleotides agree with TRBD1. Germline loops: CDR1 SGHRS, CDR2 YFSETQ. With V trimmed by 4 bases and J by 0 bases, 6 bases remained unmatched. This CDR3 contains 16 residues. In DNA form, the CDR3 reads TGCGCCAGCAGCCGAAACGGACAGGCGAACACCGGGGAGCTGTTTTTT. Translating it yields CASSRNGQANTGELFF.

The genes are TRBV11-3 and TRBJ2-4; the D gene is possibly TRBD1 (6 bases). The CDR3 extends over 14 amino acids. CDR1 and CDR2 from the germline V gene are SGHNT and YENEEA. V was clipped by 2 bases and J by 9 bases, with 14 bases between them. CDR3 sequence reads: CASSLIGGTSIQYF. CDR3 DNA: TGTGCCAGCAGCTTAATAGGGGGAACAAGCATTCAGTACTTC.

CDR3 loop: CASSQTVSWAYEQYF. CDR3 DNA sequence: TGCGCCAGCAGCCAAACCGTCAGTTGGGCCTACGAGCAGTACTTC. This rearrangement joins TRBV4-1 to TRBJ2-7; D is ambiguous. Germline CDR1 MGHRA, CDR2 YSYEKL. Trimming took 2 bases from V and 2 from J, leaving 13 bases between them. The CDR3 is made up of 15 amino acids.

This chain joins TRBV5-1 and TRBJ2-2; TRBD2 agrees at 9 bases. The CDR3 is made up of 14 amino acids. CDR1 is SGHRS and CDR2 is YFSETQ in the germline V gene. The junction had 0 bases not matched to a gene; V was cut back by 5 bases and J by 1 base. CDR3 residues: CASRLAGNTGELFF. The CDR3 nucleotides read TGCGCCAGCAGACTAGCGGGGAACACCGGGGAGCTGTTTTTT.

This rearrangement joins TRBV6-2 or TRBV6-3 to TRBJ2-7, with 16 bases identical to TRBD2. This CDR3 has 19 amino acids. Germline assignment: CDR1 MNHEY and CDR2 SVGEGT. Losses at the gene ends were 5 bases for V and 0 bases for J; bases not matched to a gene: 10. The CDR3 DNA follows: TGTGCCAGCAGTCCGCTGGGACTAGCGGGAGGGACGAGCTCCTACGAGCAGTACTTC. It yields the protein CASSPLGLAGGTSSYEQYF.

The chain is built from TRBV19 and TRBJ1-1, with D maybe TRBD1 (5 bases). Germline-derived CDR1 and CDR2 are LNHDA and SQIVND (reference sequence). The V end was cut by 7 bases, the J end by 1 base, with 10 bases between. The CDR3 loop spans 13 amino acids. The CDR3 reads CASTYGTNTEAFF. CDR3 nucleotide sequence: TGTGCCAGTACGTACGGGACGAACACTGAAGCTTTCTTT.

The chain couples TRBV9 to TRBJ2-3, with 9 positions matching TRBD1. This CDR3 region has 15 residues. Germline V gene lookup returns CDR1 SGDLS and CDR2 YYNGEE. Trimming cost V 2 bases and J 2 bases; bases outside gene matches: 3. The CDR3 DNA is TGTGCCAGCAGCGTGGGGACAGGGCCCACAGATACGCAGTATTTT. It translates to CASSVGTGPTDTQYF.

V usage is TRBV27 and J usage is TRBJ1-4; D is perhaps TRBD1 (6 bases). V lost 6 bases and J lost 4, with 15 bases in between. Germline V gene data show CDR1 as MNHEY and CDR2 as SMNVEV (reference sequence). The CDR3 sequence is 15 residues long. CDR3 sequence: CASSRKGVGNEKLFF. As DNA, the CDR3 is TGTGCCAGCAGCAGGAAGGGGGTGGGTAATGAAAAACTGTTTTTT.

The chain links TRBV5-6 to TRBJ1-3; D ambiguous. This CDR3 contains 18 residues. CDR1 is SGHDT and CDR2 is YYEEEE in the germline V gene. Trimming left V 2 bases short and J 0 bases short, with 18 bases between. The CDR3 bases are TGTGCCAGCAGCTTAATATACTCCAGACCAAACTCTGGAAACACCATATATTTT. It yields the protein CASSLIYSRPNSGNTIYF.

This chain links TRBV7-3 with TRBJ2-1; D is ambiguous. Germline values: CDR1 SGHTA, CDR2 FQGTGA. The length of the CDR3 is 13 residues. Trimming left V 3 bases short and J 5 bases short, with 8 bases between. CDR3 residues: CASSFSQNNEQFF. The CDR3 nucleotides read TGTGCCAGCAGCTTCTCCCAAAACAATGAGCAGTTCTTC.

This rearrangement joins TRBV6-1 to TRBJ2-7; 9 bases match TRBD2. Trimming took 1 base from V and 6 from J; bases not matched to a gene: 10. The length of the CDR3 is 16 residues. Germline assignment: CDR1 MNHNS and CDR2 SASEGT. CDR3 amino acids: CASSEEAGGPSLEQYF. CDR3 DNA: TGTGCCAGCAGTGAAGAGGCGGGGGGGCCGTCCCTCGAGCAGTACTTC.

The J gene is TRBJ2-1, the V gene TRBV12-1; TRBD2 is the table's D call, not checked against the DNA. TRBV12-1 is a recognized pseudogene. The CDR3 length is 15 residues. The CDR3 here is CASSPRGGIYNEQFF. CDR3 bases: TGTGCCAGCAGTCCTCGGGGGGGCATCTACAATGAGCAGTTCTTC.

The chain has TRBV1 and TRBJ1-2. TRBV1 is assigned pseudogene status. The CDR3 has 13 residues. CDR3 region: CTSSQDRSGGYTF. The CDR3 DNA reads as TGCACCAGCAGCCAAGACAGGAGCGGAGGCTACACCTTC.

This clone was found once. The chain couples TRBV27 to TRBJ1-2, with D possibly TRBD1 on 6 matching bases. Germline values: CDR1 MNHEY, CDR2 SMNVEV (reference sequence). Trimming took off 5 bases at V and 8 bases at J, with 15 bases between the two ends. The CDR3 covers 13 residues. CDR3 coding DNA: TGTGCCAGCAGTCTAAGTAGGGGGAGCGGCTACACCTTC. Protein: CASSLSRGSGYTF.

This clone occurred many times. Other nucleotide sequences in the sample specify the same CDR3. The rearrangement joins TRBV27 to TRBJ1-4, with a tentative D call TRBD1 (5 bases). CDR3 length: 15 residues. The germline V gene encodes CDR1 MNHEY and CDR2 SMNVEV (reference sequence). Trimming removed 0 bases at V and 7 bases at J, with 12 bases between. The CDR3 spells CASSLSGTYGEKLFF. As DNA, the CDR3 is TGTGCCAGCAGTTTATCAGGGACGTACGGTGAAAAACTGTTTTTT.

This chain joins TRBV24-1 and TRBJ2-1; weak D call: TRBD1 (6 bases). Trimming cost V 2 bases and J 2 bases, with 18 bases left between them. Germline V gene lookup returns CDR1 KGHDR and CDR2 SFDVKD. This CDR3 comprises 18 residues. The CDR3 DNA is TGTGCCACCAGTGATTCGCTACGCAGGGACACAACCTACAATGAGCAGTTCTTC. It encodes CATSDSLRRDTTYNEQFF.

The V call is TRBV7-9, the J call TRBJ1-6; D may be TRBD1 (6 bases). V lost 1 base and J lost 6, with 10 bases in between. Germline-derived CDR1 and CDR2 are SEHNR and FQNEAQ (reference sequence). The CDR3 is 15 residues long. This CDR3 reads CASSLDRASNSPLHF. In nucleotides, the CDR3 is TGTGCCAGCAGCTTAGACAGGGCGAGTAATTCACCCCTCCACTTT.

The chain combines TRBV6-5 with TRBJ1-2; 7 nucleotides align to TRBD1. The CDR3 consists of 15 residues. Germline V CDR1 and CDR2: MNHEY, SVGAGI. V was pared by 6 bases and J by 2 bases, with 9 bases of the junction left unmatched. CDR3 amino acids: CASRLTGISNYGYTF. Here the CDR3 DNA reads TGTGCCAGCAGGCTGACAGGGATTTCCAACTATGGCTACACCTTC.

This chain links TRBV5-1 with TRBJ1-6, with 9 bases fitting TRBD1. The CDR3 covers 15 residues. Unmatched junction bases numbered 4, after V lost 4 bases and J lost 5 bases. The germline CDR1 and CDR2 sequences are SGHRS and YFSETQ. The CDR3 loop is CASSETGGDNSPLHF. CDR3 in DNA: TGCGCCAGCAGCGAAACAGGGGGCGATAATTCACCCCTCCACTTT.

This chain connects TRBV28 to TRBJ1-1, with D possibly TRBD1 on 5 matching bases. CDR1 and CDR2 (germline): MDHEN, SYDVKM. With 5 bases removed from V and 2 bases from J, the gap between germline ends came to 9 bases. The CDR3 is 13 amino acids. The CDR3 nucleotides read TGTGCCAGCAGTCTTAGGGGAAACACTGAAGCTTTCTTT. This translates into CASSLRGNTEAFF.

The V call is TRBV5-5, the J call TRBJ1-1; tentative D call: TRBD1 (5 bases). Germline V gene lookup returns CDR1 SGHKS and CDR2 YYEKEE (reference sequence). The CDR3 is 11 amino acids. Trimming removed 4 bases at V and 7 bases at J, with 8 bases between. The DNA for the CDR3 is TGTGCCAGCAGCGAGACAGTTGAAGCTTTCTTT. Protein: CASSETVEAFF.

The chain has TRBV27 and TRBJ2-7, with D unresolved. Trimming took 1 base from V and 5 from J, leaving 0 bases between them. The CDR3 length is 10 residues. The germline V gene encodes CDR1 MNHEY and CDR2 SMNVEV (reference sequence). In nucleotides, the CDR3 is TGTGCCAGCAGTTTATACGAGCAGTACTTC. Amino acid sequence: CASSLYEQYF.

The rearrangement links TRBV11-2 to TRBJ1-5; D may be TRBD1 (6 bases). The CDR3 totals 13 residues. Trimming removed 5 bases at V and 5 bases at J, with 10 bases between. Germline lookup yields CDR1 SGHAT and CDR2 FQNNGV. The CDR3 DNA follows: TGTGCCAGCAGCCGGACAGAATATCAGCCCCAGCATTTT. Amino acid sequence: CASSRTEYQPQHF. Full variable domain (rest looked up from reference TRBV11-2 and TRBJ1-5): EAGVAQSPRYKIIEKRQSVAFWCNPISGHATLYWYQQILGQGPKLLIQFQNNGVVDDSQLPKDRFSAERLKGVDSTLKIQPAKLEDSAVYLCASSRTEYQPQHFGDGTRLSIL.

This rearrangement joins TRBV12-3 or TRBV12-4 to TRBJ1-1; D not resolved. Trimming stripped 7 bases from V and 6 bases from J, with 12 bases between. The CDR3 totals 12 residues. The CDR3 bases are TGTGCCAGCACCAGCGGGTACGCTGAAGCTTTCTTT. Translated, it gives CASTSGYAEAFF.

The chain couples TRBV24-1 to TRBJ1-2; 8 nucleotides match TRBD1. Looked up from germline, CDR1 is KGHDR and CDR2 is SFDVKD. The CDR3 runs 14 residues. V trimming: 0 bases; J trimming: 8 bases; junction bases outside the gene matches: 4. The CDR3 bases are TGTGCCACCAGTGATTTGTCACAGGGGGACGGCTACACCTTC. Amino acid sequence: CATSDLSQGDGYTF.

This chain links TRBV12-5 with TRBJ1-1; D unclear. Germline V gives CDR1 LGHNT, CDR2 FRNRAP. V lost 0 bases, J lost 4 bases, and 9 bases lay in between. CDR3 size: 14 residues. CDR3 sequence: CASGLVAVSTEAFF. The CDR3 nucleotides read TGTGCTAGTGGTTTGGTGGCGGTAAGCACTGAAGCTTTCTTT.

This chain links TRBV2 with TRBJ1-1; D ambiguous. V lost 5 bases to trimming and J lost 1 base, with 11 bases between them. There are 14 residues in the CDR3. CDR1 is SNHLY, CDR2 FYNNEI, per germline. The CDR3 DNA reads as TGTGCCAGCAGTCCCCGGACGGGGAACACTGAAGCTTTCTTT. It is translated as CASSPRTGNTEAFF.

The chain couples TRBV19 to TRBJ1-3; D is unclear. Trimming shortened V by 3 bases and J by 4 bases, and 7 bases separated the two germline ends. The CDR3 sequence is 13 residues long. The germline V gene encodes CDR1 LNHDA and CDR2 SQIVND (reference sequence). The CDR3 sequence: CASSISSGNTIYF. The DNA for the CDR3 is TGTGCCAGTAGTATTTCATCGGGAAACACCATATATTTT.

The chain employs TRBV24-1 and TRBJ2-3; no clear D. Trimming cost V 4 bases and J 3 bases, with 4 bases left between them. Looked up from germline, CDR1 is KGHDR and CDR2 is SFDVKD. This CDR3 contains 12 residues. The CDR3 DNA sequence: TGTGCCACCAGTGAGGAAACAGATACGCAGTATTTT. Protein product: CATSEETDTQYF.